The clone carrying this T cell receptor (beta chain) was seen only once. The antigen is unknown. The CDR3 contains 16 residues. J lost 4 bases, V lost 3 bases, and 9 bases had no gene match. Germline CDR1 reads SGHVS; CDR2 reads FQNEAQ. The PCR contained 60 Vbeta and 13 Jbeta primers. TCRdb's table, derived via immunoSEQ multiplex PCR, lists solely in-frame clones and lacks some. The data show approximately 160,000 clones, 84% seen once. This sample stems from a study of cytomegalovirus exposure and HLA in healthy donors. Overall study results and limits: Common viral pathogens seemed to be connected with several of the most significant clusters, according to a later analysis. Presence/absence analysis assumed near-uniform sequencing depth across donors.

The chain employs TRBV7-8 and TRBJ2-3; 8 bases are shared with TRBD2. This sequence originates from a boy aged 2 to 9 in good health and CMV-seronegative. Sequences were obtained from PBMCs. The CDR3 sequence: CASSFTGGLVADTQYF. CDR3 sequence (DNA): TGTGCCAGCAGCTTTACTGGGGGACTAGTGGCAGATACGCAGTATTTT. The full variable domain, with the rest looked up from reference TRBV7-8 and TRBJ2-3, is GAGVSQSPRYKVAKRGQDVALRCDPISGHVSLFWYQQALGQGPEFLTYFQNEAQLDKSGLPSDRFFAERPEGSVSTLKIQRTQQEDSAVYLCASSFTGGLVADTQYFGPGTRLTVL.